The T cell receptor beta chain described here comes from a study of blood T cell repertoires in COVID-19. As originally analysed: Counts of nucleated cells, estimated from reference gene primer amplification, were obtained. Sequencing was performed with immunoSEQ multiplex PCR; in TCRdb, only in-frame clones are kept and a portion is missing. V and J calls plus clone size are reproduced from that table; the DNA served to infer D and trimming. The data contain more than 250,000 clones, around 90% of them seen just once; the ten biggest clones take up about 0.64%. The CDR3 has 15 amino acids. V was clipped by 5 bases and J by 4 bases, with 17 bases between them. The germline V gene has CDR1 SGHTA and CDR2 FQGNSA.

The J gene is TRBJ1-1, the V gene TRBV7-2; tentative D call: TRBD1 (5 bases). The source of this sequence is a human donor in a cohort sampled during active COVID-19. Sequencing used peripheral blood. CDR3 sequence: CASSHNGGASTEAFF. Here the CDR3 DNA reads TGTGCCAGCAGCCATAATGGTGGGGCGAGCACTGAAGCTTTCTTT.